This TCR beta chain derives from a study of shared clonotypes between healthy human individuals. Terminally differentiated effector memory CD45RA+ cells were excluded by CCR7 positive selection of CD45RO-negative cells. The donors, healthy adults who were HIV-negative, had experienced no recent acute infections or vaccinations. This CDR3 spans 19 amino acids. The ends lost 3 bases at V and 6 bases at J; junction bases unmatched: 12. CDR1 and CDR2 from the germline V gene are SGDLS and YYNGEE. Clones were sequenced by immunoSEQ multiplex PCR, and TCRdb holds only the in-frame ones, with some missing. The repertoire holds under 600,000 clones, with roughly 98% as singletons.

This receptor was identified in a man aged 25 to 40 in good health. Sequencing was performed on naive CD8+ T cells sorted from blood. The rearrangement links TRBV9 to TRBJ2-6, with 13 bases identical to TRBD2. DNA for the CDR3: TGTGCCAGCAGCGCCAACGGGGGACTAGCGGGGACTGAGGCCAACGTCCTGACTTTC. It specifies CASSANGGLAGTEANVLTF.